Listed here are 14 T cell receptor beta chains from one sample, sequenced in a study of T cells in Graves' hyperthyroidism and ophthalmopathy. Amplification yielded TCR beta CDR3 regions, with RNA transcripts as the source. A set of HTBI primers served as the primers for a first-round RT-PCR of the TCR CDR3. TCRdb ran MiXCR on the multiplex PCR reads and lists one entry per CDR3 protein. The data contain fewer than 900,000 distinct CDR3 sequences, about 17% of them seen just once; the ten biggest clones take up over 15%. The specimen sequenced was blood. The receptors here all came from a woman aged 50 to 65 with Graves' hyperthyroidism that later progressed to Graves' ophthalmopathy.

This clonotype was seen repeatedly, ten times or more. The rearrangement links TRBV18 to TRBJ1-5; possibly TRBD1 for D (5 bases). The length of the CDR3 is 16 residues. The germline CDR1 and CDR2 sequences are KGHSH and LQKENI. V gave up 5 bases and J gave up 6 bases, with 20 bases separating them. The CDR3, as DNA: TGTGCCAGCTCAAACCGGGACCCCAGGTTAGGTCAGCCCCAGCATTTT. It encodes CASSNRDPRLGQPQHF.

This clonotype was observed at least ten times. The gene calls are TRBV12-3 or TRBV12-4 and TRBJ1-1; TRBD1 might be the D (6 bases). Trimming shortened V by 2 bases and J by 4 bases, and 14 bases separated the two germline ends. The CDR3 runs 15 residues. CDR3 bases: TGTGCCAGCAGTTTAAGAACAGGGATGGGCACTGAAGCTTTCTTT. This gives the protein CASSLRTGMGTEAFF.

This clonotype has only a few counts. The chain uses TRBV6-6 and TRBJ2-3, with 8 bases identical to TRBD2. The CDR3 is made up of 16 amino acids. Germline CDR1 reads MNHNY; CDR2 reads SVGAGI (reference sequence). The J segment lost 6 bases and the V segment lost 2 bases, leaving 10 bases of the junction unmatched. In nucleotides, the CDR3 is TGTGCCAGCAGTTACAGTGGCGGGGGGACACCTGATACGCAGTATTTT. Amino acids: CASSYSGGGTPDTQYF.

This clonotype was picked up many times. This chain connects TRBV11-2 to TRBJ2-5; tentative D call: TRBD2 (5 bases). The germline CDR1 and CDR2 sequences are SGHAT and FQNNGV. Trimming pared 5 bases from V and 1 base from J, leaving 11 bases between. The CDR3 runs 14 residues. The chain's CDR3 is CASSEDFSQETQYF. Written as DNA, the CDR3 is TGTGCCAGCAGCGAGGACTTCAGCCAAGAGACCCAGTACTTC.

This clonotype was seen a handful of times. The rearrangement links TRBV11-2 to TRBJ1-2, with D uncertain. Per the germline V gene, CDR1 is SGHAT and CDR2 is FQNNGV. The V gene lost 1 base and the J gene lost 3 bases, with 15 bases spanning the gap. CDR3 length: 16 residues. This CDR3 reads CASSLVSTAFHYGYTF. DNA of the CDR3: TGTGCCAGCAGCTTAGTATCAACCGCTTTCCACTATGGCTACACCTTC.

This clonotype was found many times. This rearrangement joins TRBV18 to TRBJ1-5, with D unclear. The CDR3 runs 14 residues. CDR1 and CDR2 from the germline V gene are KGHSH and LQKENI. Trimming pared 3 bases from V and 6 bases from J, leaving 12 bases between. The chain's CDR3 is CASSPDAGGQPQHF. The CDR3 nucleotides are TGTGCCAGCTCACCGGATGCGGGAGGTCAGCCCCAGCATTTT.

This clonotype appeared many times. The chain couples TRBV3-1 to TRBJ2-7, with 8 bases lining up with TRBD1. V shed 3 bases and J 0 bases; nucleotides not matched to a gene: 7. Germline V lookup: CDR1 LGHDT, CDR2 YNNKEL (reference sequence). The CDR3 sequence is 16 residues long. CDR3 sequence: CASSQLTGDSSYEQYF. Here the CDR3 DNA reads TGTGCCAGCAGCCAGCTGACAGGGGACAGCTCCTACGAGCAGTACTTC.

This clonotype was detected a few times. The chain joins TRBV27 to TRBJ2-7; the match to TRBD1 covers 7 bases. V shed 5 bases, J shed 7 bases, and the junction held 8 bases outside the gene matches. From germline, CDR1 is MNHEY and CDR2 SMNVEV (reference sequence). CDR3 length: 13 residues. The DNA of the CDR3 is TGTGCCAGCAGTCCAGGACAGGCCTCGGAGCAGTACTTC. It is translated as CASSPGQASEQYF.

This chain connects TRBV6-6 to TRBJ1-6; 8 bases match TRBD1. The CDR3 is made up of 17 amino acids. Germline assignment: CDR1 MNHNY and CDR2 SVGAGI (reference sequence). The V and J ends lost 0 bases and 8 bases, in that order; junction bases with no gene match: 9. The CDR3 protein is CASSYSATGGTDSPLHF. In DNA, the CDR3 is TGTGCCAGCAGTTACTCGGCCACAGGGGGTACGGATTCACCCCTCCACTTT.

Only a few counts were recorded for this clonotype. The chain joins TRBV12-5 to TRBJ2-3, with a weak D call TRBD2 (6 bases). CDR1 and CDR2 from the germline V gene are LGHNT and FRNRAP. This CDR3 is 16 amino acids long. Trimming stripped 2 bases from V and 3 bases from J, with 15 bases between. For the CDR3, the DNA is TGTGCTAGTGGTTTGCTCGTGGGCCGGGAGACAGATACGCAGTATTTT. Translating gives CASGLLVGRETDTQYF.

This clonotype came up many times. The chain uses TRBV11-2 and TRBJ1-5; tentative D call: TRBD1 (5 bases). CDR3 length: 13 amino acids. CDR1 and CDR2 from the germline V gene are SGHAT and FQNNGV. Trimming took 5 bases from V and 5 from J, leaving 10 bases between them. The CDR3 region has the DNA TGTGCCAGCAGCCCTGGGACTTATCAGCCCCAGCATTTT. Its protein is CASSPGTYQPQHF.

This clonotype showed up many times. The CDR3 here is CATAISKRKGSNYGYTF. CDR3 DNA sequence: TGTGCCACCGCTATATCAAAGAGAAAGGGATCTAACTATGGCTACACCTTC. The rearrangement links TRBV18 to TRBJ1-2, with D hard to call. Germline V gene sequence: CDR1 KGHSH, CDR2 LQKENI. This CDR3 comprises 17 residues. The germline V and J ends were trimmed by 10 bases and 0 bases, with 24 bases remaining between them.

This clonotype has a handful of counts. V is TRBV12-3 or TRBV12-4 and J is TRBJ1-4; D is possibly TRBD1 (6 bases). V gave up 1 base and J gave up 0 bases, with 12 bases separating them. The CDR3 is 17 residues long. The chain's CDR3 is CASSLETGRATNEKLFF. The CDR3 DNA follows: TGTGCCAGCAGTTTAGAAACAGGGAGGGCAACTAATGAAAAACTGTTTTTT.

V and J are TRBV6-1 and TRBJ2-1; D may be TRBD1 (5 bases). CDR3 size: 15 residues. In germline, CDR1 is MNHNS, CDR2 SASEGT. Trimming left V 9 bases short and J 6 bases short, with 21 bases between. The chain's CDR3 is CASHYRSVPSNEQFF. The CDR3 DNA sequence: TGTGCCAGTCACTACAGGAGCGTCCCTTCCAATGAGCAGTTCTTC.